The clone carrying this T cell receptor (beta chain) was recorded at least ten times. Its target is not known. Time point of the sample: patch test 3, about 24 weeks after DPC sensitization. As for treatment: therapeutic diphenylcyclopropenone sensitization with weekly scalp DPC. V lost 2 bases and J lost 6, with 5 bases in between. The CDR3 totals 11 residues. The sample comes from a study of human T cells and chemical hapten exposure. Study-level results: The presence of alopecia in the donors means their immune response may differ from healthy people's.

TCRdb reprocessed the RACE reads via MiXCR and lists one record per CDR3 protein. The data show 75,000 to 90,000 distinct CDR3 sequences, under 14% seen once. The clonotype comes from a woman aged 45 to 65 with alopecia areata. Some clones in this sample may be carry-over from other donors' samples. Sequences were derived from whole blood, sampled in connection with sensitization to the hapten diphenylcyclopropenone (DPC). The chain links TRBV12-3 or TRBV12-4 to TRBJ2-7; unclear D gene. In DNA, the CDR3 is TGTGCCAGCAGTTTACTAGGCGAGCAGTACTTC. Amino acids: CASSLLGEQYF.